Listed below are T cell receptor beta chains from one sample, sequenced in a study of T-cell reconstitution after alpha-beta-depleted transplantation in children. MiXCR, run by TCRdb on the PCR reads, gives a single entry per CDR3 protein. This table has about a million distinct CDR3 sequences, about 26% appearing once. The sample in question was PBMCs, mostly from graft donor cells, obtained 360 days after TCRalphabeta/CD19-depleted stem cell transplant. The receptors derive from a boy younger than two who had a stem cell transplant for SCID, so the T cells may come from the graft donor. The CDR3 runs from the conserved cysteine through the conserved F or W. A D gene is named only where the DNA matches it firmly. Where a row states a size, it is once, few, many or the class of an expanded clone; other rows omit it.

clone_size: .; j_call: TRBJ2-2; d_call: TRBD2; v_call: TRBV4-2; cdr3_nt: TGTGCCAGCAGCCCCGGAGCGGGGAGCGGGGAGCTGTTTTTT; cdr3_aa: CASSPGAGSGELFF
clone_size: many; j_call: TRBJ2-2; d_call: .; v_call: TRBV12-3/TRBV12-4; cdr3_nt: TGTGCCAGCACCCAAACGGGTTCCGGGGAGCTGTTTTTT; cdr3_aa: CASTQTGSGELFF
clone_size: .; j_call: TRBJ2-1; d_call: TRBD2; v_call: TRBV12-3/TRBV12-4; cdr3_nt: TGTGCCAGCAGTTTCGGGACTAGCGGACTTGAGCAGTTCTTC; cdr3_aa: CASSFGTSGLEQFF
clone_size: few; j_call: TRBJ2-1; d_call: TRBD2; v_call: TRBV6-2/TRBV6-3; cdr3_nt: TGTGCCAGCAGTTACTCGATTTTGGGTGGGAGGGGAAAGGGCTCCTACAATGAGCAGTTCTTC; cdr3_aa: CASSYSILGGRGKGSYNEQFF
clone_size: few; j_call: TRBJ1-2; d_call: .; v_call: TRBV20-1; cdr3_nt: TGCAGTGCTAGCCGGGGGGGGAACTATGGCTACACCTTC; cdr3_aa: CSASRGGNYGYTF
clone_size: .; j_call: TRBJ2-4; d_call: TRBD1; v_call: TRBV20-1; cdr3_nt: TGCAGTGCTAGGGGACCGACAGGGAAGGAAAACATTCAGTACTTC; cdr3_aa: CSARGPTGKENIQYF
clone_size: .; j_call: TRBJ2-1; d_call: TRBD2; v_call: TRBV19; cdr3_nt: TGTGCCAGTAGCCAACTAGCGGGGGGAAAGAATGAGCAGTTCTTC; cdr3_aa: CASSQLAGGKNEQFF
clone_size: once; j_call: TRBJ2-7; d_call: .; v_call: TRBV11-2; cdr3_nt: TGTGCCAGCAGTAAACGACCCTACGAGCAGTACTTC; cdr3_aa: CASSKRPYEQYF
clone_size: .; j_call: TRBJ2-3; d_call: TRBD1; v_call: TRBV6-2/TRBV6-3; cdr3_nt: TGTGCCAGCAGCCGACAGGGGATAGATACGCAGTATTTT; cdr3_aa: CASSRQGIDTQYF
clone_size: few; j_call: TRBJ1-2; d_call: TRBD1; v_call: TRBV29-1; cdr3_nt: TGCAGCGTACAGAGGACAGGGAGGGATGGCTACACCTTC; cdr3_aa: CSVQRTGRDGYTF